The 10 T cell receptor beta chains below all came from one sample that was sequenced in a study of blood T cell repertoires in COVID-19 (dated by TCRdb to 2018 to 2020). Libraries were constructed by the immunoSEQ multiplex PCR assay. Held by TCRdb, this immuneACCESS table contains in-frame sequences only and omits some clones. Under half of the omission traces to an unresolved V gene where checked; the cause of the rest is unknown. The sample profile shows tens of thousands of clones; 70% to 90% of them were found once. Around 0.57% of the sample belongs to the ten largest clones. Sequenced input: peripheral blood. These receptors came from a woman in her thirties or forties with active or convalescent COVID-19.

The chain carries TRBV9 and TRBJ2-5, with D perhaps matching TRBD2 (6 bases). V gave up 2 bases and J gave up 4 bases, with 18 bases separating them. From germline, CDR1 is SGDLS and CDR2 YYNGEE. The CDR3 covers 16 residues. CDR3 region: CASSVGILGGPETQYF. The CDR3 DNA reads as TGTGCCAGCAGCGTCGGGATTTTGGGAGGTCCAGAGACCCAGTACTTC.

The chain couples TRBV29-1 to TRBJ2-2; D might be TRBD2 (5 bases). The germline CDR1 and CDR2 sequences are SQVTM and ANQGSEA. The V gene lost 7 bases and the J gene lost 1 base, with 10 bases spanning the gap. This CDR3 comprises 13 residues. CDR3 nucleotides: TGCAGCGCCCCCGGGGAGAACACCGGGGAGCTGTTTTTT. It translates to CSAPGENTGELFF.

The V call is TRBV7-9, the J call TRBJ1-4; 10 nucleotides match TRBD1. The trim removed 6 bases at V and 13 bases at J, leaving 11 bases unmatched. CDR1 SEHNR and CDR2 FQNEAQ come from the germline V gene (reference sequence). This CDR3 comprises 14 residues. The CDR3 sequence is CASSRPGTGARLFF. The DNA of the CDR3 is TGTGCCAGCAGTCGTCCCGGGACAGGGGCACGACTGTTTTTT.

The CDR3 DNA sequence: TGTGCCAGCAGCTTGAGGGCGGGAGCTAGCACAGATACGCAGTATTTT. This codes for CASSLRAGASTDTQYF. The V gene is TRBV5-8, the J gene TRBJ2-3, with 7 bases aligning to TRBD2. Germline CDR1 SGHTS, CDR2 YDEGEE. The CDR3 covers 16 residues. After removal of 1 base from V and 0 bases from J, the junction contained 5 bases not matched to a gene.

This clone was counted a single time. The V gene is TRBV19, the J gene TRBJ2-1; D is possibly TRBD2 (5 bases). The V end was cut by 5 bases, the J end by 9 bases, with 14 bases between. Germline V gene sequence: CDR1 LNHDA, CDR2 SQIVND (reference sequence). The CDR3 is 13 amino acids. CDR3 nucleotides: TGTGCCAGTAGTCCTAAACGAGGGCTTGAGCAGTTCTTC. Translated, it gives CASSPKRGLEQFF.

The chain is built from TRBV5-1 and TRBJ2-3, with a weak D call TRBD2 (7 bases). V lost 0 bases and J 4 bases, leaving 18 bases between the germline ends. This CDR3 is built from 17 residues. Germline values: CDR1 SGHRS, CDR2 YFSETQ. This chain's CDR3 is CASSLAAGAGGSDTQYF. The CDR3 bases are TGCGCCAGCAGCTTGGCCGCGGGGGCTGGGGGGTCAGATACGCAGTATTTT.

This chain links TRBV18 with TRBJ2-3; 10 nucleotides align to TRBD2. There are 16 residues in the CDR3. CDR1 KGHSH and CDR2 LQKENI come from the germline V gene. Unmatched junction bases numbered 6, after V lost 2 bases and J lost 4 bases. The CDR3 sequence is CASSPRSGGGSDTQYF. The CDR3 bases are TGTGCCAGCTCACCAAGAAGCGGGGGGGGTTCAGATACGCAGTATTTT.

The genes are TRBV19 and TRBJ1-1; D may be TRBD1 (5 bases). Trimming took off 7 bases at V and 8 bases at J, with 26 bases between the two ends. The CDR3 is 16 amino acids. Germline V gene sequence: CDR1 LNHDA, CDR2 SQIVND (reference sequence). In DNA, the CDR3 is TGTGCCAGTACTGTCATGGGAGGGGCCCCTGTTGGGGAAGCTTTCTTT. Translation gives CASTVMGGAPVGEAFF.

This clone has a single count. The chain employs TRBV20-1 and TRBJ1-2; D perhaps matches TRBD1 (6 bases). This CDR3 comprises 16 residues. Germline loops: CDR1 DFQATT, CDR2 SNEGSKA (reference sequence). V lost 3 bases and J 4 bases, leaving 21 bases between the germline ends. The CDR3 protein is CSASILGGAGPYGYTF. The DNA of the CDR3 is TGCAGTGCTAGTATCCTCGGGGGGGCAGGCCCCTATGGCTACACCTTC.

The chain employs TRBV28 and TRBJ2-7; 9 bases fit TRBD2. CDR3 size: 16 residues. V was pared by 5 bases and J by 6 bases, with 14 bases of the junction left unmatched. Germline V gene data show CDR1 as MDHEN and CDR2 as SYDVKM. CDR3 in amino acids: CASSPYSAEREVEQYF. The DNA of the CDR3 is TGTGCCAGCAGTCCCTACTCGGCGGAGCGGGAGGTCGAGCAGTACTTC.